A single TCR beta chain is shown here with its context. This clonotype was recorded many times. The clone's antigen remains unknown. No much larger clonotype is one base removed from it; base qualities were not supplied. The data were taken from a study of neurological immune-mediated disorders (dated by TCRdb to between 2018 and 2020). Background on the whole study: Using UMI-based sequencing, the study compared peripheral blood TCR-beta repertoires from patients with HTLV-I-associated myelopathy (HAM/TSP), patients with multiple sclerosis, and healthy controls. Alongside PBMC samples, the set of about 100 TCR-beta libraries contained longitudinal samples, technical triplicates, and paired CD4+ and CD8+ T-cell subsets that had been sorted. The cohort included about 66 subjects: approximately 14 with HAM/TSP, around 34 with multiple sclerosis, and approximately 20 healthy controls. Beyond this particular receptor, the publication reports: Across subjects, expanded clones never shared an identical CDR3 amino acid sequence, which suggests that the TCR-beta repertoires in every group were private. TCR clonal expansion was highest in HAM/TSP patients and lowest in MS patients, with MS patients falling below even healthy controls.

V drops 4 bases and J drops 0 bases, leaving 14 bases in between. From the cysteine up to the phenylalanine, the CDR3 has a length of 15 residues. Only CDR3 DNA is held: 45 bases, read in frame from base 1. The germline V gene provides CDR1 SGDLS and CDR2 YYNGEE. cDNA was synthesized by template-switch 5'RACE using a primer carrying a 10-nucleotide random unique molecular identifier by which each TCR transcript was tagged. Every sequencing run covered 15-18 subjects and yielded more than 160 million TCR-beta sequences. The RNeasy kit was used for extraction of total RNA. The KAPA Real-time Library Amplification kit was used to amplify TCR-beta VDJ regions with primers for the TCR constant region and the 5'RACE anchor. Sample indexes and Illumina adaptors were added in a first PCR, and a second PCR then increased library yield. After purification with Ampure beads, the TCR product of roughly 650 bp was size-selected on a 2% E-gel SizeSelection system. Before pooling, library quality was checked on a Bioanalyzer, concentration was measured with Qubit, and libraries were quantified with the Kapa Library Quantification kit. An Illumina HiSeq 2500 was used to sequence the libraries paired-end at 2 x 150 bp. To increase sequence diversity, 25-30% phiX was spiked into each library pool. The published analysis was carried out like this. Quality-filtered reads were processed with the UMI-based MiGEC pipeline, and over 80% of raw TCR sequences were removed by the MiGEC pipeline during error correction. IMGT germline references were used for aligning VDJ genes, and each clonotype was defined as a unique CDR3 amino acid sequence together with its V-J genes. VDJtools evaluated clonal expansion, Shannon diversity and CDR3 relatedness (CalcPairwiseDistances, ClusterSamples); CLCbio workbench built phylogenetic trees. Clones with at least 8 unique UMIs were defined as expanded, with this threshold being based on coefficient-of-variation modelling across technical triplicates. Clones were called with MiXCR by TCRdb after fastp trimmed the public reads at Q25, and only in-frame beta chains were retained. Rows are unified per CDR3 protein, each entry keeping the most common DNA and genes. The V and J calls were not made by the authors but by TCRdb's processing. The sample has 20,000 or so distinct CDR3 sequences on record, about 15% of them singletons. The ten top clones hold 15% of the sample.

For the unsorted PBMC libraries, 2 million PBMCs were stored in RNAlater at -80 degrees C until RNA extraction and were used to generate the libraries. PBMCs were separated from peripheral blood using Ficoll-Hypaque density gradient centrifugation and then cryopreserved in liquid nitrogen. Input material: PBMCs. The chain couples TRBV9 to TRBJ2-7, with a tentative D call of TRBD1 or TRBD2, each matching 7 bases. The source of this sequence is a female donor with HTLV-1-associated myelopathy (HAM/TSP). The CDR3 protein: CASSSGGDSSYEQYF. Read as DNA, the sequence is TGTGCCAGCAGCTCAGGGGGGGACAGCTCCTACGAGCAGTACTTC.